By frequency, the clone carrying this TCR beta chain registers medium-sized (0.01 to 0.1%). Antigen unknown. CDR1 is DFQATT, CDR2 SNEGSKA, per germline (reference sequence). The CDR3 totals 14 residues. Carrying UMI labels, the TRB cDNA libraries were prepared through 5' RACE. TCRdb reprocessed the 5' RACE reads, with one entry per CDR3 protein and no DNA. The sample data list roughly 6,800 distinct CDR3 sequences. The source of the sample is a study of CXCR3-negative and CXCR3-positive naive CD8 T cells. General study points: CXCR3-positive naive cells carried more hydrophobic TRB CDR3s than CXCR3-negative naive cells did. Similar TRBV-TRBJ usage characterized naive CXCR3-negative and CXCR3-positive cells; memory cells differed. Partly lower CXCR3 expression followed cryopreservation, and most assays relied on fresh PBMCs.

Specimen: naive CXCR3+ CD8+ T cells from blood. Subset noted: CD45RO-CCR7+CD27+CD95- naive CD8+ T cells expressing CXCR3 (TNR3+). J is TRBJ2-3 and V is TRBV20-1. The sequence came from a human donor in good health. Some clones in this sample may be carry-over from other donors' samples. The CDR3 loop reads CSARDLMGTDTQYF.